The clone carrying this T cell receptor beta chain was counted ten times or more. Its cognate antigen is unknown. V lost 2 bases to trimming and J lost 2 bases, with 21 bases between them. CDR1 LGHNA and CDR2 YNFKEQ come from the germline V gene. There are 18 residues in the CDR3. The entry originates in a study of neurological immune-mediated disorders. Documented time point: longitudinal time-point 3. With 10-nucleotide random UMIs included, cDNA was synthesized by 5'RACE. TCRdb fed the 5' RACE reads into MiXCR, producing one record per CDR3 protein. The table records about 53,000 distinct CDR3 sequences, approximately 8.4% of them present only once. Study-wide results and caveats: In HTLV-1-associated myelopathy, TCR clonal expansion was greatest, whereas multiple sclerosis had the least, falling below healthy controls. None of the CDR3 amino acid sequences of expanded clones were shared across subjects, and this suggested private repertoires in all groups.

This receptor was obtained from a woman aged 40 to 50 in good health. This chain connects TRBV4-2 to TRBJ2-5, with D perhaps matching TRBD2 (7 bases). Material: PBMCs. DNA of the CDR3: TGTGCCAGCAGCCAACCTGTACGGGGGGCGCGGTCGCAAGAGACCCAGTACTTC. Protein sequence: CASSQPVRGARSQETQYF.